The 11 T cell receptor beta chains given below trace back to one sample, sequenced in a study of blood T cell repertoires in COVID-19. Method: immunoSEQ multiplex PCR; TCRdb's copy keeps in-frame clones and lacks some. The sample holds about 180,000 clones, more than 75% seen once. The sequencing sample was made of PBMCs or T cells enriched from blood (not recorded which). These receptors were obtained from a man aged 60-69 years who had been exposed to COVID-19.

This chain uses TRBV28 with TRBJ1-5, with D possibly being TRBD1 (5 bases). Germline values: CDR1 MDHEN, CDR2 SYDVKM. The CDR3 length is 15 residues. Trimming left V 3 bases short and J 1 base short, with 10 bases between. CDR3 nucleotide sequence: TGTGCCAGCAGTTTTGGGGCACTGAGCAATCAGCCCCAGCATTTT. Amino acids: CASSFGALSNQPQHF.

This clone has just one count. The V call is TRBV2, the J call TRBJ2-7; D is possibly TRBD1 (5 bases). Germline V gene sequence: CDR1 SNHLY, CDR2 FYNNEI. The CDR3 consists of 13 residues. Trimming stripped 6 bases from V and 5 bases from J, with 14 bases between. CDR3 nucleotide sequence: TGTGCCAGCAGACTTGGCAGGGTCAACGAGCAGTACTTC. Encoded protein: CASRLGRVNEQYF.

A few counts support this clone. The gene calls are TRBV9 and TRBJ2-3; TRBD2 matches 7 bases. This CDR3 region has 18 residues. Germline V gives CDR1 SGDLS, CDR2 YYNGEE. Losses at the gene ends were 4 bases for V and 0 bases for J; bases not matched to a gene: 14. CDR3 amino acids: CASSSGLSTDPSTDTQYF. Here the CDR3 DNA reads TGTGCCAGCAGCTCGGGACTATCGACAGACCCTAGCACAGATACGCAGTATTTT.

In DNA form, the CDR3 reads TGTGCCAGCCTCGGGTCTGCGGAAAACATTCAGTACTTC. Protein: CASLGSAENIQYF. The chain links TRBV6-8 to TRBJ2-4; the D is unclear. V shed 8 bases and J shed 5 bases, with 13 bases lying between them. This CDR3 comprises 13 residues. Germline CDR1 reads MNHGY; CDR2 reads SAAAGT.

This clone was seen a single time. The chain links TRBV3-1 (or the pseudogene TRBV3-2) to TRBJ2-3, with D unresolved. Trimming stripped 3 bases from V and 0 bases from J, with 13 bases between. The CDR3 runs to 16 residues. Germline CDR1 is LGHDT and CDR2 is YNNKEL (reference sequence). The CDR3 loop is CASSQRGLTSTDTQYF. The CDR3 DNA follows: TGTGCCAGCAGCCAGCGAGGCCTTACTAGCACAGATACGCAGTATTTT.

V gene TRBV10-3 combines with J gene TRBJ1-5; possible D gene TRBD1, 6 bases. This CDR3 has 12 amino acids. V was trimmed by 10 bases and J by 3 bases, leaving 10 bases between them. CDR1 is ENHRY, CDR2 SYGVKD, per germline. The CDR3 sequence: CATRQDNQPQHF. CDR3 nucleotide sequence: TGTGCCACCCGACAGGACAATCAGCCCCAGCATTTT.

V is TRBV9 and J is TRBJ2-1, with TRBD2 matching 7 bases. Unmatched junction bases numbered 8, after V lost 4 bases and J lost 10 bases. This CDR3 comprises 13 residues. Looked up from germline, CDR1 is SGDLS and CDR2 is YYNGEE. The CDR3 bases are TGTGCCAGCAGCACATCGGACGGGAGGGAGCAGTTCTTC. It is translated as CASSTSDGREQFF.

This chain connects TRBV24-1 to TRBJ2-1; D may be TRBD2 (6 bases). Germline loops: CDR1 KGHDR, CDR2 SFDVKD. This CDR3 contains 12 residues. Between the trimmed V and J ends, which lost 3 bases and 8 bases, there was a span of 7 bases. CDR3 sequence (DNA): TGTGCCACCAGTGATCGGAGGGATGAGCAGTTCTTC. This codes for CATSDRRDEQFF.

This clone was detected only a few times. This sequence joins TRBV9 and TRBJ2-7; weak D call: TRBD2 (6 bases). Per the germline V gene, CDR1 is SGDLS and CDR2 is YYNGEE. V lost 0 bases and J lost 7, with 17 bases in between. The CDR3 is 15 residues long. The CDR3 spells CASSVVGSGGVEQYF. The CDR3 region has the DNA TGTGCCAGCAGCGTAGTGGGTAGCGGAGGGGTTGAGCAGTACTTC.

For the CDR3, the DNA is TGTGCCAGTAGTCGGGCACAGGTAGGCTACGAGCAGTACTTC. Its translation is CASSRAQVGYEQYF. The rearrangement uses TRBV19 and TRBJ2-7, with a possible D match to TRBD1 (5 bases). V lost 5 bases and J lost 3, with 14 bases in between. Per germline, CDR1 LNHDA and CDR2 SQIVND (reference sequence). The CDR3 length is 14 residues.

The chain is built from TRBV24-1 and TRBJ2-3, with 9 bases that match TRBD2. Per germline, CDR1 KGHDR and CDR2 SFDVKD. The CDR3 sequence is 19 residues long. With 4 bases clipped from V and 0 bases from J, the junction kept 13 bases outside the gene matches. CDR3 nucleotide sequence: TGTGCCACCAGTGACCCACGTAGCCCAGCGGGAGGTAGCACAGATACGCAGTATTTT. It yields the protein CATSDPRSPAGGSTDTQYF.